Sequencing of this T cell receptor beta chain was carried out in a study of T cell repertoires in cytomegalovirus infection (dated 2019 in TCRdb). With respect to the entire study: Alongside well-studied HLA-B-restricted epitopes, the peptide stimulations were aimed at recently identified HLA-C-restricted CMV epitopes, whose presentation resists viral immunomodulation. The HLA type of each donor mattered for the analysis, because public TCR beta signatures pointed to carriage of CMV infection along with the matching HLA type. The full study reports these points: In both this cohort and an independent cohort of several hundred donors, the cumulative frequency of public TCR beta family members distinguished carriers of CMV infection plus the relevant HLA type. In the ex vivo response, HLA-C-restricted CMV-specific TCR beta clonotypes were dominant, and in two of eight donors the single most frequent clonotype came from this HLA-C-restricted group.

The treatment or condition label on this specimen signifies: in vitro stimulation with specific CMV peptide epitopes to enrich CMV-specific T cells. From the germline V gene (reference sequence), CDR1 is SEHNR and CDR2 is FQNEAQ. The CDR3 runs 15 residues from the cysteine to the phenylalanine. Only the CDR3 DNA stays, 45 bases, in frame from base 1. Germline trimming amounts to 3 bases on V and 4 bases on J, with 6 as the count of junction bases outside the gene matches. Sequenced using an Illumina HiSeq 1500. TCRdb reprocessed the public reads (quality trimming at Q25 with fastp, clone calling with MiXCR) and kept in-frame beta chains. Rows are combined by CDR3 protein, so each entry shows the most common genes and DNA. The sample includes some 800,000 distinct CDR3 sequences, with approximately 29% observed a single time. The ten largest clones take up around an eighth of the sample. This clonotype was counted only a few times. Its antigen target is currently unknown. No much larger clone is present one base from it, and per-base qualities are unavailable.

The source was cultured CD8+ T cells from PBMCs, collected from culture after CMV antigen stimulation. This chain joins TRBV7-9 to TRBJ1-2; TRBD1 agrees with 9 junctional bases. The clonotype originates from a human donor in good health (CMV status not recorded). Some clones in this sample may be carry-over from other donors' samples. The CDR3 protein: CASSFGGTGRYGYTF. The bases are TGTGCCAGCAGCTTCGGAGGGACAGGGCGCTATGGCTACACCTTC. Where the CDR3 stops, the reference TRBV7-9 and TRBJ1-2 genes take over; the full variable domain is DTGVSQNPRHKITKRGQNVTFRCDPISEHNRLYWYRQTLGQGPEFLTYFQNEAQLEKSRLLSDRFSAERPKGSFSTLEIQRTEQGDSAMYLCASSFGGTGRYGYTFGSGTRLTVV.